Below, 6 T cell receptor beta chains from the same sample are listed, as sequenced in a study of cytomegalovirus exposure and HLA in healthy donors (dated 2017 in TCRdb). Preparation of the library involved the immunoSEQ multiplex PCR assay. For the multiplex PCR, a mixture combining 60 forward primers for TCR Vbeta segments and 13 reverse primers for TCR Jbeta segments was used. The clones in this table, taken by TCRdb from immuneACCESS, are in-frame only. Not every clone is retained; where verified, under half of the shortfall comes from an unresolved V gene, and the cause of the rest is unknown. This sample lists approximately 110,000 clones; roughly 15% were detected once. The ten largest clones take up roughly 2% of the sample. The sequenced sample was PBMCs. The receptors derive from a woman under 30 in good health and CMV-seronegative.

The rearrangement uses TRBV6-5 and TRBJ2-7; 11 positions match TRBD2. CDR1 and CDR2 from the germline V gene are MNHEY and SVGAGI. With 4 bases clipped from V and 6 bases from J, the junction kept 8 bases outside the gene matches. The CDR3 is made up of 15 amino acids. The CDR3 sequence is CASSSTSGSWGEQYF. CDR3 DNA: TGTGCCAGCAGTTCAACTAGCGGGAGTTGGGGCGAGCAGTACTTC.

V is TRBV27 and J is TRBJ1-2, with no clear D. Deletions cut 2 bases from V and 10 bases from J, with 14 bases between. The CDR3 covers 13 residues. CDR1 is MNHEY, CDR2 SMNVEV, per germline (reference sequence). The CDR3 is CASSLTSQAYYTF. As DNA, the CDR3 is TGTGCCAGCAGTTTAACCTCTCAAGCGTACTACACCTTC.

The chain joins TRBV7-9 to TRBJ1-3, with 7 bases identical to TRBD1. Losses at the gene ends were 5 bases for V and 0 bases for J; bases not matched to a gene: 7. The CDR3 contains 16 residues. Germline CDR1 is SEHNR and CDR2 is FQNEAQ (reference sequence). CDR3 nucleotides: TGTGCCAGCAGCGAGACAGGGCCAAGCTCTGGAAACACCATATATTTT. It encodes CASSETGPSSGNTIYF.

This clone was recorded a few times. The chain combines TRBV6-8 with TRBJ2-7, with 12 bases aligning to TRBD1. The trim removed 7 bases at V and 3 bases at J, leaving 16 bases unmatched. This CDR3 is built from 18 residues. Germline values: CDR1 MNHGY, CDR2 SAAAGT. CDR3 DNA sequence: TGTGCCAGCACCCTCCGAAGGGGACAGGGGGCGCTTGGCTACGAGCAGTACTTC. Protein: CASTLRRGQGALGYEQYF.

There are a few counts of this clone. The J gene is TRBJ1-4, the V gene TRBV15; D remains ambiguous. V lost 0 bases and J lost 0, with 8 bases in between. The length of the CDR3 is 16 residues. Germline CDR1 reads LNHNV; CDR2 reads YYDKDF (reference sequence). The CDR3 here is CATSREWPATNEKLFF. CDR3 bases: TGTGCCACCAGCAGAGAGTGGCCAGCAACTAATGAAAAACTGTTTTTT.

This clone occurred many times. V and J are TRBV5-4 and TRBJ2-2; D is unresolved. V gave up 4 bases and J gave up 0 bases, with 10 bases separating them. The length of the CDR3 is 15 residues. Germline CDR1 is SGHNT and CDR2 is YYREEE (reference sequence). The CDR3 region has the DNA TGTGCCAGCAGCGCCGAGAACGCGAACACCGGGGAGCTGTTTTTT. Protein product: CASSAENANTGELFF.